The 21 T cell receptor beta chains below were found in one sample sequenced in a study of T cell responses to AZD1222 COVID-19 vaccine. The repertoire was sequenced with immunoSEQ multiplex PCR; TCRdb's copy has only in-frame clones and lacks some. The data show about 140,000 clones, approximately 95% seen once. The sample was peripheral blood, taken on day 0 of MenACWY control vaccination. These receptors all stem from an adult in good health.

This chain connects TRBV5-4 to TRBJ1-2, with D possibly matching TRBD1 (5 bases). This CDR3 is built from 15 residues. Germline CDR1 is SGHNT and CDR2 is YYREEE (reference sequence). V lost 0 bases and J lost 3, with 12 bases in between. CDR3 in DNA: TGTGCCAGCAGCTTGGTCGGCAGGGAGGACTATGGCTACACCTTC. It specifies CASSLVGREDYGYTF.

The gene calls are TRBV27 and TRBJ1-2; weak D call: TRBD1 (6 bases). The germline CDR1 and CDR2 sequences are MNHEY and SMNVEV (reference sequence). The CDR3 length is 13 residues. Trimming shortened V by 5 bases and J by 6 bases, and 13 bases separated the two germline ends. The CDR3 reads CASSIRGYDGYTF. The DNA of the CDR3 is TGTGCCAGCAGTATCAGGGGTTACGATGGCTACACCTTC.

The rearrangement uses TRBV27 and TRBJ1-5, with D possibly being TRBD1 (6 bases). The germline V gene has CDR1 MNHEY and CDR2 SMNVEV (reference sequence). The CDR3 loop spans 15 amino acids. V shed 6 bases and J shed 9 bases, with 21 bases lying between them. CDR3 nucleotide sequence: TGTGCCAGCAGCGCCAAGACAGGCCCCATGACGCCCCAGCATTTT. It translates to CASSAKTGPMTPQHF.

This sequence joins TRBV7-3 and TRBJ2-1, with 10 nucleotides matching TRBD2. The CDR3 sequence is 15 residues long. V gave up 2 bases and J gave up 10 bases; unmatched junction bases: 8. Germline-derived CDR1 and CDR2 are SGHTA and FQGTGA. CDR3 bases: TGTGCCAGCAGCTTAGGTCTAGCGGGGGTACGCGAGCAGTTCTTC. As protein: CASSLGLAGVREQFF.

V usage is TRBV6-5 and J usage is TRBJ1-5, with D perhaps TRBD1 (6 bases). Per the germline V gene, CDR1 is MNHEY and CDR2 is SVGAGI. CDR3 length: 14 amino acids. Trimming shortened V by 6 bases and J by 3 bases, and 12 bases separated the two germline ends. The CDR3 sequence is CASSPTGFNQPQHF. Written as DNA, the CDR3 is TGTGCCAGCAGCCCGACAGGATTCAATCAGCCCCAGCATTTT.

The gene calls are TRBV18 and TRBJ1-6; D gene ambiguous. There are 15 residues in the CDR3. Trimming left V 0 bases short and J 7 bases short, with 10 bases between. From germline, CDR1 is KGHSH and CDR2 LQKENI. The CDR3 reads CASSPPSTENSPLHF. The CDR3 DNA is TGTGCCAGCTCACCACCGAGCACAGAGAATTCACCCCTCCACTTT. Using reference TRBV18 and TRBJ1-6 for the parts outside the CDR3, the full variable domain is NAGVMQNPRHLVRRRGQEARLRCSPMKGHSHVYWYRQLPEEGLKFMVYLQKENIIDESGMPKERFSAEFPKEGPSILRIQQVVRGDSAAYFCASSPPSTENSPLHFGNGTRLTVT.

The chain recombines TRBV5-1 with TRBJ2-2, with D perhaps matching TRBD2 (5 bases). This CDR3 contains 14 residues. V was shortened by 4 bases and J by 0 bases, with 7 bases between the two germline ends. Germline V gene sequence: CDR1 SGHRS, CDR2 YFSETQ. This CDR3 reads CASSLAANTGELFF. CDR3 DNA: TGCGCCAGCAGCCTAGCAGCGAACACCGGGGAGCTGTTTTTT. The variable domain in full, completed from reference TRBV5-1 and TRBJ2-2, reads KAGVTQTPRYLIKTRGQQVTLSCSPISGHRSVSWYQQTPGQGLQFLFEYFSETQRNKGNFPGRFSGRQFSNSRSEMNVSTLELGDSALYLCASSLAANTGELFFGEGSRLTVL.

J is TRBJ1-2 and V is TRBV7-3; tentatively, D is TRBD1 (6 bases). V dropped 5 bases and J dropped 7 bases, with 14 bases sitting between them. The CDR3 contains 13 residues. From germline, CDR1 is SGHTA and CDR2 FQGTGA. The CDR3 region is CASSTTGRAGYTF. The CDR3 bases are TGTGCCAGCAGCACCACAGGGAGGGCTGGCTACACCTTC.

This clone was seen just once. V usage is TRBV19 and J usage is TRBJ1-2; D call uncertain. Germline V gene lookup returns CDR1 LNHDA and CDR2 SQIVND (reference sequence). There are 14 residues in the CDR3. The V and J ends lost 3 bases and 4 bases respectively, with 12 bases between them. This CDR3 reads CASSMSTGVYGYTF. In DNA form, the CDR3 reads TGTGCCAGTAGTATGAGTACTGGTGTCTATGGCTACACCTTC.

This sequence joins TRBV6-5 and TRBJ1-4; TRBD1 is a possible D gene (6 bases). The V and J ends lost 7 bases and 0 bases respectively, with 12 bases between them. This CDR3 region has 15 residues. Germline assignment: CDR1 MNHEY and CDR2 SVGAGI. The CDR3 bases are TGTGCCAGCACTAGACAGGACACAACTAATGAAAAACTGTTTTTT. Protein: CASTRQDTTNEKLFF.

The chain has TRBV9 and TRBJ1-2; D not resolved. Trimming took off 3 bases at V and 6 bases at J, with 12 bases between the two ends. This CDR3 spans 13 amino acids. Germline assignment: CDR1 SGDLS and CDR2 YYNGEE. CDR3 bases: TGTGCCAGCAGCGCCCGGGTTAGCGATGGCTACACCTTC. It translates to CASSARVSDGYTF.

This clone appeared once. J is TRBJ2-7 and V is TRBV27, with D perhaps TRBD1 or TRBD2 (5 bases each). Trimming cost V 2 bases and J 3 bases, with 14 bases left between them. The CDR3 contains 15 residues. CDR1 and CDR2 from the germline V gene are MNHEY and SMNVEV (reference sequence). The CDR3 DNA reads as TGTGCCAGCAGTTTAGAGTGGGACCACAACTACGAGCAGTACTTC. Its protein product is CASSLEWDHNYEQYF.

This chain joins TRBV18 and TRBJ1-4, with D hard to call. CDR1 and CDR2 from the germline V gene are KGHSH and LQKENI. The V end lost 0 bases, the J end lost 7 bases, and 6 bases lay between the germline ends. This CDR3 spans 13 amino acids. In nucleotides, the CDR3 is TGTGCCAGCTCACCACCGTCGGGTGAAAAACTGTTTTTT. Translating gives CASSPPSGEKLFF.

This sequence joins TRBV19 and TRBJ1-5; possible D gene TRBD1, 6 bases. Trimming took off 5 bases at V and 0 bases at J, with 14 bases between the two ends. Germline assignment: CDR1 LNHDA and CDR2 SQIVND (reference sequence). The CDR3 totals 16 residues. The CDR3 bases are TGTGCCAGTAGTCCGAGGACAGTTTATAGCAATCAGCCCCAGCATTTT. It specifies CASSPRTVYSNQPQHF. The whole variable domain, remainder taken from reference TRBV19 and TRBJ1-5, is DGGITQSPKYLFRKEGQNVTLSCEQNLNHDAMYWYRQDPGQGLRLIYYSQIVNDFQKGDIAEGYSVSREKKESFPLTVTSAQKNPTAFYLCASSPRTVYSNQPQHFGDGTRLSIL.

This clone was seen only once. This chain links TRBV24-1 with TRBJ2-7, with TRBD1 identical over 10 bases. The CDR3 contains 13 residues. V shed 3 bases and J 10 bases; nucleotides not matched to a gene: 5. The germline CDR1 and CDR2 sequences are KGHDR and SFDVKD. The DNA of the CDR3 is TGTGCCACCAGTGATCCCGACAGGGGGCAACAGTACTTC. As protein: CATSDPDRGQQYF.

V gene TRBV6-5 combines with J gene TRBJ1-2; D unclear. Germline CDR1 and CDR2: MNHEY and SVGAGI. This CDR3 is 11 amino acids long. V gave up 6 bases and J gave up 8 bases, with 10 bases separating them. DNA for the CDR3: TGTGCCAGCAGGGGTTCGGGCGGCTACACCTTC. Translating it yields CASRGSGGYTF.

V is TRBV27 and J is TRBJ2-7; D possibly corresponds to TRBD2 (6 bases). This CDR3 is built from 14 residues. Germline V gene sequence: CDR1 MNHEY, CDR2 SMNVEV (reference sequence). V shed 4 bases and J shed 6 bases, with 16 bases lying between them. In DNA, the CDR3 is TGTGCCAGCAGTTCGGGCGGGGTTGGGGGCGAGCAGTACTTC. It specifies CASSSGGVGGEQYF.

CDR3 in DNA: TGTGCCAGCAGCCAAACGTCCGAAAATGAAAAACTGTTTTTT. Amino acids: CASSQTSENEKLFF. The rearrangement joins TRBV3-1 (or the pseudogene TRBV3-2) to TRBJ1-4; no reliable D call. V shed 2 bases and J shed 5 bases, with 9 bases lying between them. The CDR3 covers 14 residues. The germline V gene has CDR1 LGHDT and CDR2 YNNKEL (reference sequence).

The rearrangement joins TRBV9 to TRBJ2-2, with a tentative D call TRBD1 (6 bases). This CDR3 has 15 amino acids. Germline V gene sequence: CDR1 SGDLS, CDR2 YYNGEE. Trimming shortened V by 3 bases and J by 6 bases, and 15 bases separated the two germline ends. This CDR3 reads CASSARPGVAGELFF. The DNA for the CDR3 is TGTGCCAGCAGCGCGAGGCCAGGGGTGGCCGGGGAGCTGTTTTTT.

The DNA of the CDR3 is TGTGCCAGCAGTTACTCGCGGGGGGATCCAGGGACTGAAGCTTTCTTT. This gives the protein CASSYSRGDPGTEAFF. The V call is TRBV6-5, the J call TRBJ1-1; D is perhaps TRBD1 (5 bases). The CDR3 loop spans 16 amino acids. Trimming shortened V by 0 bases and J by 5 bases, and 16 bases separated the two germline ends. Germline-derived CDR1 and CDR2 are MNHEY and SVGAGI.

V is TRBV5-6 and J is TRBJ1-5; the D is unclear. Germline assignment: CDR1 SGHDT and CDR2 YYEEEE. The CDR3 length is 14 residues. The germline V and J ends were trimmed by 0 bases and 0 bases, with 4 bases remaining between them. The CDR3 protein is CASSLGYSNQPQHF. CDR3 DNA: TGTGCCAGCAGCTTGGGGTATAGCAATCAGCCCCAGCATTTT.